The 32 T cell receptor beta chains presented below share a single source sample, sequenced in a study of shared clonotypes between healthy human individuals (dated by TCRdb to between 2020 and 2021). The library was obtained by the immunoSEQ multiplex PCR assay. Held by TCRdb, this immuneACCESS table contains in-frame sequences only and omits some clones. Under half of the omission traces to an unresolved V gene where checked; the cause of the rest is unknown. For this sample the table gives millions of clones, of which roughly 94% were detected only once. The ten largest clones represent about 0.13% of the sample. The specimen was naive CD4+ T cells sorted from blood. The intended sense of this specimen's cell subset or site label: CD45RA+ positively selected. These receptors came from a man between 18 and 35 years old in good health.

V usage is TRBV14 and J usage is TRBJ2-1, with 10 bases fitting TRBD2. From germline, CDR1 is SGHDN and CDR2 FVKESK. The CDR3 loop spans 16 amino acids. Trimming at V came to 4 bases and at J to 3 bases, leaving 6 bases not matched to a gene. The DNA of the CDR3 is TGTGCCAGCAGCCGATATGGGACTAGCGACTACAATGAGCAGTTCTTC. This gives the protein CASSRYGTSDYNEQFF.

CDR3 DNA: TGTGCCAGCAGTGTCTTCACCCGAGAGGGGATCTACACCTTC. It encodes CASSVFTREGIYTF. The J gene is TRBJ1-2, the V gene TRBV2; TRBD1 is a possible D gene (5 bases). V lost 4 bases, J lost 10 bases, and 19 bases lay in between. The CDR3 is 14 residues long. CDR1 and CDR2 (germline): SNHLY, FYNNEI. Combining the CDR3 with reference TRBV2 and TRBJ1-2 gives the whole variable domain EPEVTQTPSHQVTQMGQEVILRCVPISNHLYFYWYRQILGQKVEFLVSFYNNEISEKSEIFDDQFSVERPDGSNFTLKIRSTKLEDSAMYFCASSVFTREGIYTFGSGTRLTVV.

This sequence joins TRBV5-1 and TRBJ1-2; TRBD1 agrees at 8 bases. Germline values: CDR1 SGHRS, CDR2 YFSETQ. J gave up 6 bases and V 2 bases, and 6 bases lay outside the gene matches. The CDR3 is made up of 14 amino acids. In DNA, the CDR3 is TGCGCCAGCAGCTTTGGACAGGGCTTCGATGGCTACACCTTC. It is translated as CASSFGQGFDGYTF.

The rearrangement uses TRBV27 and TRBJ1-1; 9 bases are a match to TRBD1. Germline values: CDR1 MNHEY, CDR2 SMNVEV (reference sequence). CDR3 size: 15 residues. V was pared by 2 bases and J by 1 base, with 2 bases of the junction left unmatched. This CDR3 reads CASSLTTGGNTEAFF. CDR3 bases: TGTGCCAGCAGTTTAACGACAGGGGGGAACACTGAAGCTTTCTTT.

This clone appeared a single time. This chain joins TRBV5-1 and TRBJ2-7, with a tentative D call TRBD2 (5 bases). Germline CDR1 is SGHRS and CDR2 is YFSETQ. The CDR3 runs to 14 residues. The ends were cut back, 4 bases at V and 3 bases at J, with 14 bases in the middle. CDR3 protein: CASSAEVLSYEQYF. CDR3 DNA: TGCGCCAGCAGCGCGGAGGTCCTTAGCTACGAGCAGTACTTC. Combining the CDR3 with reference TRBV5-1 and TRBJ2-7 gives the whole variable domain KAGVTQTPRYLIKTRGQQVTLSCSPISGHRSVSWYQQTPGQGLQFLFEYFSETQRNKGNFPGRFSGRQFSNSRSEMNVSTLELGDSALYLCASSAEVLSYEQYFGPGTRLTVT.

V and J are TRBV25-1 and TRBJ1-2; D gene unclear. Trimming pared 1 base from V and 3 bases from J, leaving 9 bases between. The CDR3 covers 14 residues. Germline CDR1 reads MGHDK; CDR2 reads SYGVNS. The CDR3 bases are TGTGCCAGCAGTGAATTTGGCGGGCACTATGGCTACACCTTC. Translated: CASSEFGGHYGYTF.

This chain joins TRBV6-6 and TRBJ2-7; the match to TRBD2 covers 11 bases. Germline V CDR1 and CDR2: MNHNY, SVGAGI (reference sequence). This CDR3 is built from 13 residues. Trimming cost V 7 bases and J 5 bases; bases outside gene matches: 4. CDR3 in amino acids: CASILAGGDEQYF. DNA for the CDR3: TGTGCCAGCATTTTAGCGGGAGGGGACGAGCAGTACTTC.

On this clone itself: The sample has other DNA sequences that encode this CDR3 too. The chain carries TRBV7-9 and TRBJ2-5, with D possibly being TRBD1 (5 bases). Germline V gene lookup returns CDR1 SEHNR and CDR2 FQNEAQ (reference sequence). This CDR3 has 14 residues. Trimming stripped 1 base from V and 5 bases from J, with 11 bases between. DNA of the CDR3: TGTGCCAGCAGCTTAGGGGGCCTTCTGGAGACCCAGTACTTC. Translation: CASSLGGLLETQYF.

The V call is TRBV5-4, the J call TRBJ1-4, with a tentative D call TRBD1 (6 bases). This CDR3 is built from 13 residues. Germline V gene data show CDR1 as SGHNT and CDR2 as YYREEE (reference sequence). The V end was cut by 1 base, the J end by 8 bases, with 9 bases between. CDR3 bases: TGTGCCAGCAGCTTGCCACAGGGAGAAAAACTGTTTTTT. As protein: CASSLPQGEKLFF.

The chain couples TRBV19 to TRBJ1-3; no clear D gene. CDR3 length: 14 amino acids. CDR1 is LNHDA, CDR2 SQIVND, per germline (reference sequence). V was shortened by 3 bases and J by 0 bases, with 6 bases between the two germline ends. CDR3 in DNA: TGTGCCAGTAGTATGATGGCCTCTGGAAACACCATATATTTT. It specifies CASSMMASGNTIYF.

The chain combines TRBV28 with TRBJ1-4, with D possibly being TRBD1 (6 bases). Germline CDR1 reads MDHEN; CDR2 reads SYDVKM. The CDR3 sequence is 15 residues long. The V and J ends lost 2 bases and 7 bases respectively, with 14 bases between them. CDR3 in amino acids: CASSLVAKGGEKLFF. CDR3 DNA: TGTGCCAGCAGTTTAGTGGCTAAAGGGGGTGAAAAACTGTTTTTT.

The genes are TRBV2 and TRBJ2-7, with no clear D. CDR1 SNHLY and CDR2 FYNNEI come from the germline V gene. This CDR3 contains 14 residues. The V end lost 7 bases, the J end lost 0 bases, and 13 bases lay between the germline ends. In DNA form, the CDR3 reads TGTGCCAGCAAAATCGCTATTAACTCCTACGAGCAGTACTTC. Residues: CASKIAINSYEQYF.

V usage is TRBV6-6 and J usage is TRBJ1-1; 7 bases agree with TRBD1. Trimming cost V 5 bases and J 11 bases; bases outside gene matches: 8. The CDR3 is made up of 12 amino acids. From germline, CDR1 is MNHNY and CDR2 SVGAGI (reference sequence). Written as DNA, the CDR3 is TGTGCCAGCAGTAACCAGGGGGGGGAGGCTTTCTTT. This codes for CASSNQGGEAFF.

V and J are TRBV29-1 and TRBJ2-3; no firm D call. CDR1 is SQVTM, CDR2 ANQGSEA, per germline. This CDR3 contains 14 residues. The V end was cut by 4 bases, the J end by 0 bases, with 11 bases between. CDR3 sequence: CSVGSSSSTDTQYF. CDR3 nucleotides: TGCAGCGTTGGTAGCAGCTCCAGCACAGATACGCAGTATTTT.

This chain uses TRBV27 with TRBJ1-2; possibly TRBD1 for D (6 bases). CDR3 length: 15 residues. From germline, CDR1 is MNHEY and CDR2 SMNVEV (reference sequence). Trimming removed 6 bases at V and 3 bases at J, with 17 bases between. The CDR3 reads CASSPRVQGHYGYTF. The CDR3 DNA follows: TGTGCCAGCAGCCCTCGGGTACAGGGTCACTATGGCTACACCTTC.

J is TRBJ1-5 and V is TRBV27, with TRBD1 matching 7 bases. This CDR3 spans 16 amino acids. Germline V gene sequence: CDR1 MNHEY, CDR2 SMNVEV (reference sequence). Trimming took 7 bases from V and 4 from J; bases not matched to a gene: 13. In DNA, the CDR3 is TGTGCCAGCACGACCTTTTTGAGGGGGCGTAATCAGCCCCAGCATTTT. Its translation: CASTTFLRGRNQPQHF.

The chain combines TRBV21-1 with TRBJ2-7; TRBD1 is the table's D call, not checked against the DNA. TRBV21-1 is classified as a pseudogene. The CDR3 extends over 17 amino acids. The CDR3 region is CASSLFPTGRLFHEQYF. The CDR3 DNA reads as TGTGCCAGCAGCCTCTTTCCGACAGGGCGGCTCTTCCACGAGCAGTACTTC.

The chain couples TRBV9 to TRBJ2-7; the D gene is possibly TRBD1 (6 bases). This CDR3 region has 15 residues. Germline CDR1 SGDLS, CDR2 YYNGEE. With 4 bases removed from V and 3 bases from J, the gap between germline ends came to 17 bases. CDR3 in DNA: TGTGCCAGCAGCTTGGGGGCGGACCCGGGCTACGAGCAGTACTTC. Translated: CASSLGADPGYEQYF.

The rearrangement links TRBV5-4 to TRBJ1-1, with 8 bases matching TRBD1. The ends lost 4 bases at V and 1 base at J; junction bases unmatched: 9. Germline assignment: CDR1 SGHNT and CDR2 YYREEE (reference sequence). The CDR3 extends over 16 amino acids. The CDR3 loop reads CASSRGTGGKNTEAFF. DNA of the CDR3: TGTGCCAGCAGCCGTGGGACAGGAGGGAAGAACACTGAAGCTTTCTTT. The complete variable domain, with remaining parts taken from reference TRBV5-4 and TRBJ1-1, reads ETGVTQSPTHLIKTRGQQVTLRCSSQSGHNTVSWYQQALGQGPQFIFQYYREEENGRGNFPPRFSGLQFPNYSSELNVNALELDDSALYLCASSRGTGGKNTEAFFGQGTRLTVV.

CDR3 residues: CASSPLGQGRNEQFF. CDR3 bases: TGCGCCAGCAGCCCCCTTGGACAGGGACGCAATGAGCAGTTCTTC. The chain recombines TRBV5-1 with TRBJ2-1; 8 bases match TRBD1. CDR1 is SGHRS and CDR2 is YFSETQ in the germline V gene. The CDR3 loop spans 15 amino acids. With 4 bases clipped from V and 6 bases from J, the junction kept 9 bases outside the gene matches.

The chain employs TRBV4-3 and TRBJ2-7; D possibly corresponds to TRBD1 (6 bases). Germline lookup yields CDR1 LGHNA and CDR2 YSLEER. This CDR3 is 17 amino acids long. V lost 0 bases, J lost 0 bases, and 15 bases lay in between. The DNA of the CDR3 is TGCGCCAGCAGCCAAGAACCACAGGGCTGGAGCTCCTACGAGCAGTACTTC. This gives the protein CASSQEPQGWSSYEQYF.

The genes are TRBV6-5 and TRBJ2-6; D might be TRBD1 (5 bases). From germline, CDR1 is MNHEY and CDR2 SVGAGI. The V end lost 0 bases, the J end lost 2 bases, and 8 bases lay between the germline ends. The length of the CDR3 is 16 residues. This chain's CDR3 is CASSYSRRAGANVLTF. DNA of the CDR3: TGTGCCAGCAGTTACTCTCGCAGGGCTGGGGCCAACGTCCTGACTTTC.

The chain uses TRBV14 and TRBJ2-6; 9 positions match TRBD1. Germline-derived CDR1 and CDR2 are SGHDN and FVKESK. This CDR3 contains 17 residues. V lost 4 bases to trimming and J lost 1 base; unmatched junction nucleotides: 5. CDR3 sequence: CASSPTGGWSGANVLTF. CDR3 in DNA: TGTGCCAGCAGCCCCACAGGGGGCTGGTCTGGGGCCAACGTCCTGACTTTC.

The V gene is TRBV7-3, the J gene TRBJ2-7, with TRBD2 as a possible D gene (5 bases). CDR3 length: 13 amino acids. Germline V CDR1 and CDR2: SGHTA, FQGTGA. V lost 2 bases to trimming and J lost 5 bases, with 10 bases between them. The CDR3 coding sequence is TGTGCCAGCAGCTTAGTAGGGAGCGACGAGCAGTACTTC. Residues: CASSLVGSDEQYF.

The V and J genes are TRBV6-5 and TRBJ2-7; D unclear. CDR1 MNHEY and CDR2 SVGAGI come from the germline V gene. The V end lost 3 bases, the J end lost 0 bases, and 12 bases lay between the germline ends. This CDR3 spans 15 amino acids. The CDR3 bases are TGTGCCAGCAGTTATGCGGCCAAAAGCTCCTACGAGCAGTACTTC. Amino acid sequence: CASSYAAKSSYEQYF.

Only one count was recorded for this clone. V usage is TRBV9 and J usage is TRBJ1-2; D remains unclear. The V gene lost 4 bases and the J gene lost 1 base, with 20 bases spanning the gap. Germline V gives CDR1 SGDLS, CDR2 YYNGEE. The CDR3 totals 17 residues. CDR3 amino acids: CASSTSPGGGVNYGYTF. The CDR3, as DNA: TGTGCCAGCAGCACGAGCCCTGGCGGCGGGGTTAACTATGGCTACACCTTC.

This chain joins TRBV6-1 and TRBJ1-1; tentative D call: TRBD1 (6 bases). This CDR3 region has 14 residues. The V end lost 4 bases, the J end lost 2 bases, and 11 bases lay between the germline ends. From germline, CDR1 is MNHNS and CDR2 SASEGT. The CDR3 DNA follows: TGTGCCAGCAGTGGCCGGGACACCAACACTGAAGCTTTCTTT. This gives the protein CASSGRDTNTEAFF.

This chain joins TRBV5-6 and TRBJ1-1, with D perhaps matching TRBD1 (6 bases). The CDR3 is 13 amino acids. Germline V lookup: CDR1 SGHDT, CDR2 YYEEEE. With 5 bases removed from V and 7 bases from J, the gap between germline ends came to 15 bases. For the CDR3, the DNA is TGTGCCAGCAGAATAACCGGGACACATGAAGCTTTCTTT. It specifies CASRITGTHEAFF.

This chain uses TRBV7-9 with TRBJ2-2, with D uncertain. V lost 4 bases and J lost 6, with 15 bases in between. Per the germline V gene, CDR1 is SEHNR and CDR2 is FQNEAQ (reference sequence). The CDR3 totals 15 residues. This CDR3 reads CASSSPSPSSGELFF. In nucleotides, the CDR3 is TGTGCCAGCAGCTCGCCCTCACCCTCATCCGGGGAGCTGTTTTTT. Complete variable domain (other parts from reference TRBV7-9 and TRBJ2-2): DTGVSQNPRHKITKRGQNVTFRCDPISEHNRLYWYRQTLGQGPEFLTYFQNEAQLEKSRLLSDRFSAERPKGSFSTLEIQRTEQGDSAMYLCASSSPSPSSGELFFGEGSRLTVL.

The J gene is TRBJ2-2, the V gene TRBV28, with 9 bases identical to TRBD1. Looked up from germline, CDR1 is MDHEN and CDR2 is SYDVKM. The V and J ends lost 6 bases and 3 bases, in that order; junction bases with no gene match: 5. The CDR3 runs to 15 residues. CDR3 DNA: TGTGCCAGCAGGGAGGGGGACAGGGACACCGGGGAGCTGTTTTTT. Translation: CASREGDRDTGELFF.

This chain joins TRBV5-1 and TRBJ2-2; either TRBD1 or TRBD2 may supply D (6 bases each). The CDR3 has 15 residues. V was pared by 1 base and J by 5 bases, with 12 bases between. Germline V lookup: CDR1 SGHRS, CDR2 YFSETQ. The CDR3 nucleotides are TGCGCCAGCAGCTTGCCGGGGGCGGGGACCGGGGAGCTGTTTTTT. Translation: CASSLPGAGTGELFF.

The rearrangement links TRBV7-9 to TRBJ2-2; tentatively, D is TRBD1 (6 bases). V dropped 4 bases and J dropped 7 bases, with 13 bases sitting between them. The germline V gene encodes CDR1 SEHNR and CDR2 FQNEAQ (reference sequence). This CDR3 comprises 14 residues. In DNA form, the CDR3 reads TGTGCCAGCAGCTCTCCAACAGGGTTCGGGGAGCTGTTTTTT. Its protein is CASSSPTGFGELFF.